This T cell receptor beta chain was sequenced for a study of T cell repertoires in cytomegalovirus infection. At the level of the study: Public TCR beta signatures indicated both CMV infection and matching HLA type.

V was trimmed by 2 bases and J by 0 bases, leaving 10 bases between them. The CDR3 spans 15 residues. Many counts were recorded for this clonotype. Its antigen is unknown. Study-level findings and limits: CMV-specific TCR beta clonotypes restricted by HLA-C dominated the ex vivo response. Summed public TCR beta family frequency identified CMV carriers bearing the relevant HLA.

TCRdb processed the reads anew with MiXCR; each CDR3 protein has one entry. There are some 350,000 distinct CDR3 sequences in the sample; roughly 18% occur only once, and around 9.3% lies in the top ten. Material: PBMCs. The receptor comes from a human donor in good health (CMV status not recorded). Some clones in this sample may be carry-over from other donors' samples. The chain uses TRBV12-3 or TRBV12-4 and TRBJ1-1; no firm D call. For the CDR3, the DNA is TGTGCCAGCAGTTTATATTCAGACATGAACACTGAAGCTTTCTTT. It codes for CASSLYSDMNTEAFF.